A selection of T cell receptor beta chains follows, all from one sample in a study of post-analysis software for immune sequencing data. One entry per CDR3 protein, called by TCRdb with MiXCR from the PCR reads. Among approximately 460,000 distinct CDR3 sequences listed, around 40% were seen once. Sequenced: blood. These receptors came from a girl between 10 and 17 years old with multiple sclerosis. The CDR3 runs from the conserved cysteine through the conserved F or W. The order of the fields is D gene, V gene, J gene, clone size, CDR3 DNA, CDR3 protein. A D gene is named only where the DNA matches it firmly. Clone size appears in some rows only: once, few, many, or a class for an expanded clone.

>.|TRBV25-1|TRBJ2-5|.
TGTGCCAGCAGGGGCAGGTTACCCTCGAACCAAGATACCCAGTACTTC
CASRGRLPSNQDTQYF
>.|TRBV5-1|TRBJ1-6|few
TGCGCCAGCAACACAGGGCCTGGGGATTCACCCCTCCACTTT
CASNTGPGDSPLHF
>TRBD1|TRBV6-5|TRBJ1-5|few
TGTGCCAGCAGTAATAACAGGGGGCATAGCAATCAGCCCCAGCATTTT
CASSNNRGHSNQPQHF
>TRBD2|TRBV11-2|TRBJ2-1|few
TGTGCCAGCAGCTTAGATACGTCGGGACTAGGCCAGTTCTTC
CASSLDTSGLGQFF
>.|TRBV5-1|TRBJ2-1|few
TGCGCCAGCAGCCGAAATCCGGGGACAGAGCAGTTCTTC
CASSRNPGTEQFF
>.|TRBV7-3|TRBJ2-5|few
TGTGCCAGCAGCCCCTTAGGGATGGAAGGGCCCCAGTACTTC
CASSPLGMEGPQYF
>.|TRBV20-1|TRBJ1-2|.
TGCAGTGCTAGAGATTACAGGGAGAAGGGCTACACCTTC
CSARDYREKGYTF
>TRBD2|TRBV4-1|TRBJ2-1|.
TGCGGCAGCAGCACAGCCGGGACTATGACCTACAATGAGCAGTTCTTC
CGSSTAGTMTYNEQFF
>.|TRBV9|TRBJ1-5|.
TGTGCCAGCAGCGTAGAAGCGAGGACCGATAGACAGCCCCAGCATTTT
CASSVEARTDRQPQHF
>.|TRBV4-2|TRBJ2-5|.
TGTGCCAGCAGCCAACCGGGAAGTGAGACCCAGTACTTC
CASSQPGSETQYF
>TRBD2|TRBV28|TRBJ2-7|.
TGTGCCAGCAGTCGGACTAGCGGGAGTCTCGAGCAGTACTTC
CASSRTSGSLEQYF
>TRBD2|TRBV6-2/TRBV6-3|TRBJ2-3|.
TGTGCCAGCAGTTACTCGGAGCGGGAGCCAGATACGCAGTATTTT
CASSYSEREPDTQYF
>TRBD1|TRBV6-4|TRBJ2-3|.
TGTGCCAGCAGTGGGACAGGGGCCTTGGATACGCAGTATTTT
CASSGTGALDTQYF
>TRBD2|TRBV6-5|TRBJ2-7|few
TGTGCCAGCAGTTCAGCGGGAGGGCCTGAAGAGCAGTACTTC
CASSSAGGPEEQYF
>TRBD1|TRBV20-1|TRBJ1-6|.
TGCAGTGCTAGGACAGGGGCGTTTGGGTATGGGTCACCCCTCCACTTT
CSARTGAFGYGSPLHF
>.|TRBV9|TRBJ2-7|few
TGTGCCAGCAGCCTGCAAGAACGGTACGACGAGCAGTACTTC
CASSLQERYDEQYF
>.|TRBV28|TRBJ2-7|few
TGTGCCAGCAGTTTGTTTTGGACAGATTCCTCCTACGAGCAGTACTTC
CASSLFWTDSSYEQYF
>TRBD2|TRBV28|TRBJ2-7|.
TGTGCCAGCAGATCTAGCGGAAACGCCTACGAGCAGTACTTC
CASRSSGNAYEQYF
>.|TRBV20-1|TRBJ2-1|.
TGCAGTGGGAAATGGCCGGAGAAGTCCTACAATGAGCAGTTCTTC
CSGKWPEKSYNEQFF
>TRBD1|TRBV7-9|TRBJ1-5|.
TGTGCCAGCAGCTTAGGACAGGGGGAAAATCAGCCCCAGCATTTT
CASSLGQGENQPQHF
>.|TRBV5-6|TRBJ2-7|.
TGTGCCAGCAGCTTGTATCTGGCCAGCACCTACGAGCAGTACTTC
CASSLYLASTYEQYF
>TRBD2|TRBV29-1|TRBJ2-1|.
TGCAGCCTTGGGAGGGCTAGCGGGAGTCTCAACAATGAGCAGTTCTTC
CSLGRASGSLNNEQFF
>TRBD2|TRBV2|TRBJ2-7|.
TGTGCCAGCTCGGTTGCGGTATGGCTAGCGGGAGTCAGCGAGCAGTACTTC
CASSVAVWLAGVSEQYF
>.|TRBV28|TRBJ2-7|.
TGTGCCAGCAGCTGGGGTTTCTACGAGCAGTACTTC
CASSWGFYEQYF
>TRBD1|TRBV5-1|TRBJ2-7|few
TGCGCCAGCAGCTTCGGGACAGAGAAATCTTACGAGCAGTACTTC
CASSFGTEKSYEQYF
>.|TRBV12-3/TRBV12-4|TRBJ2-5|.
TGTGCCAGCAGCCCCACCAGACGGGGCCAGTACTTC
CASSPTRRGQYF
>TRBD1|TRBV29-1|TRBJ1-2|.
TGCAGCGTTGAAGACCGGCGGGACAGTGGCTACACCTTC
CSVEDRRDSGYTF
>.|TRBV7-9|TRBJ1-2|.
TGTGCCAGCGAGGTTGTGGGGGACCTGAGCTACACCTTC
CASEVVGDLSYTF
>.|TRBV19|TRBJ1-1|once
TGTGCCAGTAGTATAGCAGGGAGGATGAACACTGAAGCTTTCTTT
CASSIAGRMNTEAFF
>TRBD2|TRBV7-9|TRBJ2-5|few
TGTGCCAGCAACGGTCGGGCGGGAGCCCAAGAGACCCAGTACTTC
CASNGRAGAQETQYF
>.|TRBV7-2|TRBJ1-1|.
TGTGCCAGCAGCTTAAGTTGGGGGAACACTGAAGCTTTCTTT
CASSLSWGNTEAFF
>.|TRBV27|TRBJ1-2|.
TGTGCCAGCAGTTCAACGACAGACGCCTTCTATAATGGCTACACCTTC
CASSSTTDAFYNGYTF
>TRBD1|TRBV11-2|TRBJ2-4|.
TGTGCCAGCAGCGCTCGACCGGGACAGGGATTAAACATTCAGTACTTC
CASSARPGQGLNIQYF
>.|TRBV4-3|TRBJ1-1|.
TGCGCCAGCAGCCAAGAAGGCCAGGGTCTCATGAACACTGAAGCTTTCTTT
CASSQEGQGLMNTEAFF
>.|TRBV28|TRBJ2-1|few
TGTGCCAGCAGCCAGAAAGGTGAGCAGTTCTTC
CASSQKGEQFF
>TRBD2|TRBV20-1|TRBJ2-7|few
TGCAGTGCTAGAGGTGAGCGGGAGGTCTACGAGCAGTACTTC
CSARGEREVYEQYF